This T cell receptor (beta chain) derives from a study of blood T cell repertoires in COVID-19. Study background: The study drew acute and convalescent COVID-19 samples from the United States, Italy and Spain. PBMCs, B-cell-depleted T cells, or T cells were the source of the cDNA or gDNA that made up the material.

Authors' processing steps: Amplification with reference gene primers provided the estimates of nucleated cell counts. Profiled with immunoSEQ multiplex PCR; TCRdb holds only in-frame clones, not every one. That table gives V, J and clone size, and the DNA gave D and trimming. The data show more than 85,000 clones, 70% to 85% seen once. Germline V CDR1 and CDR2: ENHRY, SYGVKD. This CDR3 has 15 amino acids. The V gene end was trimmed by 6 bases and the J gene end by 13 bases; junction bases not matched to a gene: 15. Sequencing input: peripheral blood. The chain uses TRBV10-3 and TRBJ1-4; 9 bases map to TRBD1. This clonotype originated in a man between 65 and 85 years old with acute or convalescent COVID-19. The CDR3 nucleotides read TGTGCCATCAGCCCTGGGACAGGGTCCTTCCCCACACTGTTTTTT. It codes for CAISPGTGSFPTLFF.